This TCR beta chain was obtained from a study of T cell changes during pregnancy in multiple sclerosis. TCRdb keeps only in-frame clones here, not all; method: immunoSEQ multiplex PCR. The data contain more than 80,000 clones, roughly nine tenths of them singletons. The sample was peripheral blood, taken before pregnancy. This clonotype was obtained from a female donor with multiple sclerosis, enrolled in a pregnancy study.

The CDR3 here is CASSLGGLVYTDTQYF. CDR3 in DNA: TGTGCCAGCAGCTTAGGGGGGCTAGTTTACACAGATACGCAGTATTTT. The chain links TRBV11-1 to TRBJ2-3, with D possibly being TRBD1 (6 bases). The CDR3 sequence is 16 residues long. In germline, CDR1 is SGHAT, CDR2 FQDESV (reference sequence). V lost 1 base and J 2 bases, leaving 13 bases between the germline ends.